This TCR beta chain emerged from a study of shared clonotypes between healthy human individuals. Study at large: Researchers drew samples from two women and three men aged 18 to 49.

Study-level findings and limits: Clonotypes shared by all four donors outscored non-shared clonotypes in generation probability.

CDR3 size: 18 residues. Germline loops: CDR1 MNHEY, CDR2 SMNVEV (reference sequence). Losses at the gene ends were 3 bases for V and 1 base for J; bases not matched to a gene: 6. A note on this clone: Its antigen is currently unknown.

Healthy HIV-negative adults without recent acute infections or vaccinations served as donors. Naive CD45RA+ and memory CD45RA-negative subsets were split from CD4+ cells. Measured with immunoSEQ multiplex PCR; TCRdb has only the in-frame clones, and not every one. Here the sample spans more than 2,000,000 clones, roughly 92% being singletons. The specimen sequenced was naive CD4+ T cells sorted from blood. Regarding subset: CD45RA+ positively selected. The rearrangement uses TRBV27 and TRBJ2-4; TRBD2 aligns across 13 bases. This TCR was sampled from a man aged 18 to 29 in good health. The CDR3 loop reads CASSLTSGGTHAKNIQYF. The DNA for the CDR3 is TGTGCCAGCAGTTTGACTAGCGGGGGGACTCACGCCAAAAACATTCAGTACTTC.